These T cell receptor beta chains were read from a single sample in a study of patients and donors after allogeneic stem cell transplantation. MiXCR was run by TCRdb on the RT-PCR reads, yielding one entry per CDR3 protein. This sample has hundreds of thousands of distinct CDR3 sequences; 16% occur once, and the top ten carry less than 9.5%. Sequenced input: blood, either unsorted or a sorted T cell fraction (not recorded which). These receptors all come from a human donor who was either an allogeneic HSCT recipient or a stem cell or donor lymphocyte infusion donor (not recorded which). It is not recorded whose cells these are; they may come from a transplant donor. CDR3s include the opening cysteine and the closing phenylalanine or tryptophan. The order of the fields is J gene, clone size, V gene, CDR3 protein. A clone size is listed for some rows: how often the clone was seen (once, few, many), or a class if it is expanded.

>TRBJ1-1|.|TRBV27
CASNTGGKTNTEAFF
>TRBJ1-2|few|TRBV12-3/TRBV12-4
CATSKGDYGYTF
>TRBJ1-1|many|TRBV12-3/TRBV12-4
CASSSGTGNTEAFF
>TRBJ2-1|few|TRBV29-1
CSVRTTLYNEQFF
>TRBJ2-3|many|TRBV10-3
CAISDPGMRRTGFTDTQYF
>TRBJ2-7|.|TRBV5-1
CASSLGTGVTYEQYF
>TRBJ2-1|few|TRBV9
CASSVNGGRPLYEQFF
>TRBJ1-6|.|TRBV15
CATSGRQGSSPLHF
>TRBJ2-3|.|TRBV30
CAWSVMAPDTQYF
>TRBJ1-1|few|TRBV12-3/TRBV12-4
CASSFDPGGGLQAFF
>TRBJ1-1|few|TRBV11-3
CASSLRVLSTEAFF
>TRBJ2-1|.|TRBV3-1
CASSHSDRGEKNEQFF
>TRBJ1-1|few|TRBV20-1
CSASGQQWDTEAFF
>TRBJ2-7|few|TRBV12-3/TRBV12-4
CASSLRGTGMYEQYF